This record looks at one T cell receptor beta chain sequence and its context. This sample was included in a study of blood T cell repertoires in COVID-19. Background on the study: The study drew acute and convalescent COVID-19 samples from the United States, Italy and Spain. From T cells, B-cell-depleted T cells, or PBMCs came the material, which was cDNA or gDNA.

The CDR3 is 12 amino acids. The V gene end was trimmed by 5 bases and the J gene end by 4 bases; junction bases not matched to a gene: 2. Germline loops: CDR1 SEHNR, CDR2 FQNEAQ (reference sequence). In the original workflow: Estimates of nucleated cell counts were drawn from the amplification of reference gene primers. Repertoires were generated with immunoSEQ multiplex PCR, while TCRdb's copy carries only in-frame clones and drops some. Clonal size and the V and J genes are those of that table, whereas D and trimming came from the DNA. The sample records about 23,000 clones, around nine tenths being singletons.

This receptor was obtained from a human donor in a cohort sampled during active COVID-19. The sequencing input was peripheral blood. The gene calls are TRBV7-9 and TRBJ2-7; 7 nucleotides match TRBD2. This CDR3 reads CASSRDYYEQYF. CDR3 nucleotides: TGTGCCAGCAGCCGGGACTATTACGAGCAGTACTTC.